The 11 T cell receptor beta chains below were found in one sample sequenced in a study of prognosis after radiotherapy for stage I lung cancer. Genomic DNA yielded TCR beta CDR3, amplified by two-round multiplex PCR. Primers were specific to each TRBV and TRBJ gene in first-round PCR. MiXCR, run by TCRdb on the multiplex PCR reads, gives a single entry per CDR3 protein. The sample lists around 30,000 distinct CDR3 sequences, roughly a third seen once, with approximately 17% in the top ten. The material sequenced was PBMCs, taken before or after stereotactic body radiation therapy (not recorded which). Receptors originate from a donor aged 50 or older with non-small cell lung cancer.

This clonotype was seen just once. J is TRBJ2-3 and V is TRBV5-1; the match to TRBD2 covers 10 bases. The germline V gene has CDR1 SGHRS and CDR2 YFSETQ. The length of the CDR3 is 15 residues. Unmatched junction bases numbered 6, after V lost 4 bases and J lost 4 bases. The chain's CDR3 is CASSIWTSGADTQYF. The CDR3, as DNA: TGCGCCAGCAGCATATGGACTAGCGGCGCAGATACGCAGTATTTT.

The gene calls are TRBV6-2 or TRBV6-3 and TRBJ2-1, with 10 bases lining up with TRBD2. Trimming at V came to 6 bases and at J to 12 bases, leaving 11 bases not matched to a gene. Germline V lookup: CDR1 MNHEY, CDR2 SVGEGT. The CDR3 loop spans 14 amino acids. CDR3 sequence reads: CASSQASGSMAQFF. CDR3 bases: TGTGCCAGCAGCCAGGCTAGCGGGAGTATGGCGCAGTTCTTC.

The table lists this clonotype with many counts. This rearrangement joins TRBV3-1 to TRBJ2-7; 10 nucleotides agree with TRBD1. Looked up from germline, CDR1 is LGHDT and CDR2 is YNNKEL (reference sequence). CDR3 length: 15 residues. Trimming cost V 9 bases and J 4 bases; bases outside gene matches: 12. In DNA form, the CDR3 reads TGTGCCAGTTCCCCCCCGGGACAGGGGAATTACGAGCAGTACTTC. Protein product: CASSPPGQGNYEQYF.

The genes are TRBV6-2 or TRBV6-3 and TRBJ1-5; D remains ambiguous. Per germline, CDR1 MNHEY and CDR2 SVGEGT. Trimming stripped 0 bases from V and 4 bases from J, with 7 bases between. The CDR3 is made up of 14 amino acids. This chain's CDR3 is CASSYSAFNQPQHF. CDR3 in DNA: TGTGCCAGCAGTTACTCGGCCTTTAATCAGCCCCAGCATTTT.

By sample share, this clonotype is medium-sized. V gene TRBV12-3 or TRBV12-4 combines with J gene TRBJ2-2; D tentatively reads TRBD1 or TRBD2 (6 bases each). This CDR3 has 16 amino acids. The ends were cut back, 5 bases at V and 3 bases at J, with 16 bases in the middle. CDR3 sequence reads: CASSTRRGVYTGELFF. The CDR3 DNA reads as TGTGCCAGCAGTACTAGGAGGGGGGTTTACACCGGGGAGCTGTTTTTT.

V is TRBV9 and J is TRBJ1-1; D possibly corresponds to TRBD1 (5 bases). Germline CDR1 reads SGDLS; CDR2 reads YYNGEE. CDR3 size: 16 residues. V lost 0 bases to trimming and J lost 4 bases, with 16 bases between them. CDR3 coding DNA: TGTGCCAGCAGCGTAGACCACATCCCAGGGATCACTGAAGCTTTCTTT. Protein sequence: CASSVDHIPGITEAFF.

This clonotype has a handful of counts. CDR3: CASSPGLAGPRYF. The CDR3 bases are TGTGCCAGCAGCCCGGGACTAGCGGGGCCGAGGTACTTC. The chain couples TRBV5-4 to TRBJ2-7; 13 bases are shared with TRBD2. Germline V gene data show CDR1 as SGHNT and CDR2 as YYREEE (reference sequence). V shed 4 bases, J shed 12 bases, and the junction held 7 bases outside the gene matches. CDR3 size: 13 residues. The full variable domain, rest sourced from reference TRBV5-4 and TRBJ2-7, is ETGVTQSPTHLIKTRGQQVTLRCSSQSGHNTVSWYQQALGQGPQFIFQYYREEENGRGNFPPRFSGLQFPNYSSELNVNALELDDSALYLCASSPGLAGPRYFGPGTRLTVT.

Many counts were recorded for this clonotype. The genes are TRBV6-1 and TRBJ2-3; 7 bases line up with TRBD2. The germline V gene encodes CDR1 MNHNS and CDR2 SASEGT. V shed 7 bases and J 2 bases; nucleotides not matched to a gene: 9. The CDR3 covers 15 residues. The DNA of the CDR3 is TGTGCCAGCACCGTGAGGGGAGGGTACACAGATACGCAGTATTTT. Encoded protein: CASTVRGGYTDTQYF.

This clonotype was detected ten times or more. J is TRBJ2-7 and V is TRBV7-9; D remains unclear. The CDR3 spans 13 residues. Germline assignment: CDR1 SEHNR and CDR2 FQNEAQ (reference sequence). The V and J ends lost 1 base and 6 bases respectively, with 10 bases between them. The CDR3 is CASSLGGFREQYF. The CDR3 DNA reads as TGTGCCAGCAGCTTAGGTGGGTTCCGCGAGCAGTACTTC.

This clonotype has only a few counts. The J gene is TRBJ2-2, the V gene TRBV27; no clear D gene. Germline CDR1 and CDR2: MNHEY and SMNVEV (reference sequence). The CDR3 is 13 residues long. Trimming removed 2 bases at V and 5 bases at J, with 6 bases between. CDR3 sequence reads: CASSLKDTGELFF. The CDR3 DNA follows: TGTGCCAGCAGTTTAAAGGATACCGGGGAGCTGTTTTTT.

CDR3 nucleotide sequence: TGTGCCAGCAGGAATACCGGGGAGCTGTTTTTT. Translating it yields CASRNTGELFF. The chain uses TRBV3-1 and TRBJ2-2; D unresolved. In germline, CDR1 is LGHDT, CDR2 YNNKEL (reference sequence). V lost 6 bases, J lost 5 bases, and 4 bases lay in between. The CDR3 has 11 amino acids.